The rows below give T cell receptor beta chains drawn from one sample of a study of PD-1 blockade in classical Hodgkin lymphoma. Using immunoSEQ multiplex PCR, the repertoire was profiled, and TCRdb retains in-frame clones only, with some absent. Of tens of thousands of clones detected, approximately 76% appear once; the ten largest clones hold roughly 12%. The material was peripheral blood mononuclear cells (PBMCs), obtained before the fourth cycle of nivolumab. The receptor set was obtained from a human donor with classical Hodgkin lymphoma. CDR3s include the opening cysteine and the closing phenylalanine or tryptophan. D genes are given only for firm matches. The size field is filled for only some rows; it gives once, few, many or a size class.

J gene	D gene	clone size	V gene	CDR3 protein	CDR3 DNA
TRBJ1-1	.	.	TRBV19	CASSILGADLGVAFF	TGTGCCAGTAGTATCCTCGGAGCAGACCTGGGGGTAGCTTTCTTT
TRBJ2-7	.	once	TRBV7-2	CASSHSPDPLYEQYF	TGTGCCAGCAGCCATAGTCCCGACCCGCTCTACGAGCAGTACTTC
TRBJ2-1	TRBD2	.	TRBV5-6	CASSLVGGASDEQFF	TGTGCCAGCAGCTTGGTGGGAGGGGCGAGCGATGAGCAGTTCTTC
TRBJ2-7	.	.	TRBV21-1	CASSRGTGPRRSSYEQYF	TGTGCCAGCAGCCGTGGGACAGGCCCGAGGAGGAGCTCCTACGAGCAGTACTTC
TRBJ1-1	.	few	TRBV6-5	CASSRGVFTEAFF	TGTGCCAGCTCTCGGGGAGTATTCACTGAAGCTTTCTTT
TRBJ1-1	TRBD1	few	TRBV20-1	CSARQGTEAFF	TGCAGTGCCAGACAGGGCACTGAAGCTTTCTTT
TRBJ2-7	.	.	TRBV10-1	CASSGGGEVEQYF	TGCGCCAGCAGTGGAGGGGGGGAAGTCGAGCAGTACTTC
TRBJ1-1	TRBD1	.	TRBV7-2	CASSPTGGNTEAFF	TGTGCCAGCAGCCCAACAGGGGGAAACACTGAAGCTTTCTTT
TRBJ2-7	.	.	TRBV5-6	CASSLPGNEQYF	TGTGCCAGCAGCTTGCCAGGGAACGAGCAGTACTTC
TRBJ2-3	.	.	TRBV20-1	CSASYPDTQYF	TGCAGTGCTAGTTACCCAGATACGCAGTATTTT
TRBJ2-7	TRBD2	few	TRBV5-8	CASSLAGRLAATYEQYF	TGTGCCAGCAGCTTGGCCGGCCGTCTAGCGGCCACCTACGAGCAGTACTTC
TRBJ1-1	TRBD1	.	TRBV28	CASSLPGQGYTEAFF	TGTGCCAGCAGTTTACCCGGACAGGGCTACACTGAAGCTTTCTTT
TRBJ2-1	.	large	TRBV4-1	CASSPRQTYNEQFF	TGCGCCAGCAGCCCCCGCCAGACTTACAATGAGCAGTTCTTC
TRBJ2-1	.	.	TRBV4-3	CASSQSIQGSVDEQFF	TGCGCCAGCAGCCAATCGATACAGGGTTCCGTGGATGAGCAGTTCTTC
TRBJ2-1	.	.	TRBV7-3	CASSLEGSFGEQFF	TGTGCCAGCAGCTTAGAGGGTAGCTTCGGTGAGCAGTTCTTC
TRBJ2-5	.	.	TRBV7-8	CASSTAGRTQYF	TGTGCCAGCAGCACAGCAGGGAGGACCCAGTACTTC
TRBJ1-5	.	few	TRBV10-2	CASRDSEYQPQHF	TGCGCCAGCAGGGACAGTGAATATCAGCCCCAGCATTTT
TRBJ1-5	.	.	TRBV10-3	CAISVGTEYSNQPQHF	TGTGCCATCAGTGTAGGGACCGAGTATAGCAATCAGCCCCAGCATTTT
TRBJ2-7	TRBD1	.	TRBV4-3	CASSQDRDRVYEQYF	TGCGCCAGCAGCCAAGACCGGGACAGGGTCTACGAGCAGTACTTC
TRBJ2-1	TRBD2	.	TRBV7-3	CASSSTSGTYNEQFF	TGTGCCAGCAGCTCCACTAGCGGTACCTACAATGAGCAGTTCTTC